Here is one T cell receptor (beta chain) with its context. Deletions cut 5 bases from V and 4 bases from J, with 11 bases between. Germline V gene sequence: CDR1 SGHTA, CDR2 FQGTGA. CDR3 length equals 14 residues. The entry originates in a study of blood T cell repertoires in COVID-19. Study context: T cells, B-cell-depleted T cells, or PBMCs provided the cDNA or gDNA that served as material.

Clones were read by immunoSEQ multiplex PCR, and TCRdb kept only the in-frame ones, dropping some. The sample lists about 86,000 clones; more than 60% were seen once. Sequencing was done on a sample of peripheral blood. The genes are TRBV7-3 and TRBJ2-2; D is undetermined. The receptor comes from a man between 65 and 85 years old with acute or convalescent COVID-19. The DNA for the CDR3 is TGTGCCAGCAGCCCCCAGAGGTCCACCGGGGAGCTGTTTTTT. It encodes CASSPQRSTGELFF.